This is a list of T cell receptor beta chains from one sample in a study of blood T cell repertoires in COVID-19. Profiled with immunoSEQ multiplex PCR; TCRdb holds only in-frame clones, not every one. Here the sample spans 35,000 or so clones, roughly 78% being singletons. Sequenced: peripheral blood. All receptors derive from a woman aged 70-85 years with acute or convalescent COVID-19. Both conserved end residues are part of each CDR3. A D gene is named only where the DNA matches it firmly. Part of the rows lack a size; the others show once, few, many or a class for expanded clones.

- TRBJ2-3 TRBD1 TRBV7-9 TGTGCCAGCAGCTTAATAACAGGGGTTACAGATACGCAGTATTTT CASSLITGVTDTQYF
- TRBJ2-1 - TRBV5-4 TGTGCCAGCAGCTTGGCCTCGGGTTACAATGAGCAGTTCTTC CASSLASGYNEQFF
- TRBJ1-2 - TRBV10-3 TGTGCCATCAGTGAGGCGGGGAACTATGGCTACACCTTC CAISEAGNYGYTF
- TRBJ2-2 - TRBV6-1 TGTGCCAGCAGTGAAGCCCAGGGCGGCGGGGAGCTGTTTTTT CASSEAQGGGELFF
once TRBJ1-2 TRBD1 TRBV30 TGTGCCTGGAGTTCATCGGGACAGAACTATGGCTACACCTTC CAWSSSGQNYGYTF
- TRBJ1-1 TRBD1 TRBV6-5 TGTGCCAGCAGTCTGACAGGGGGGACTGAAGCTTTCTTT CASSLTGGTEAFF
- TRBJ2-3 - TRBV28 TGTGCCAGCCCTAAGGGGGATACGCAGTATTTT CASPKGDTQYF
- TRBJ1-1 TRBD1 TRBV19 TGTGCCAGTAGCATCACAGGGGGAGGTACTGAAGCTTTCTTT CASSITGGGTEAFF
- TRBJ2-1 TRBD1 TRBV3-1/TRBV3-2 TGTGCCAGCAGCCCGGGACAGGGGTCCTACAATGAGCAGTTCTTC CASSPGQGSYNEQFF
few TRBJ2-3 TRBD1 TRBV5-5 TGTGCCAGCAGCTTGACGACAGGGACAGATACGCAGTATTTT CASSLTTGTDTQYF
- TRBJ2-5 TRBD2 TRBV11-2 TGTGCCAGCAGCTTCGGGGGACTAGCGGGGTTCCAAGAGACCCAGTACTTC CASSFGGLAGFQETQYF
- TRBJ1-1 - TRBV12-3/TRBV12-4 TGTGCCAGCAGTTTGGCAGTCAATGAAGCTTTCTTT CASSLAVNEAFF
few TRBJ1-4 TRBD1 TRBV28 TGTGCCAGCAGTGTACTTAGGGGGCAGGGTGAAAAACTGTTTTTT CASSVLRGQGEKLFF
- TRBJ2-3 TRBD2 TRBV7-9 TGTGCCAGCAGCATCGGACTAGCGGGAGGGGTTGGGACAGATACGCAGTATTTT CASSIGLAGGVGTDTQYF
- TRBJ2-3 - TRBV12-3/TRBV12-4 TGTGCCAGCAGTTTTCTTGATACGCAGTATTTT CASSFLDTQYF
- TRBJ1-4 TRBD1 TRBV4-1 TGCGCCAGCAGCCAGATTGGGACAGCTAATGAAAAACTGTTTTTT CASSQIGTANEKLFF
- TRBJ2-5 - TRBV7-2 TGTGCCAGCAGCTTACAGGAGCGGAAGACCCAAGAGACCCAGTACTTC CASSLQERKTQETQYF
once TRBJ2-3 - TRBV5-1 TGCGCCAGCAGCTTGGTAGGGGAGGCTAGCACAGATACGCAGTATTTT CASSLVGEASTDTQYF
- TRBJ2-7 - TRBV29-1 TGCAGCGCGGAGGAGGGTGGCTACGAGCAGTACTTC CSAEEGGYEQYF
- TRBJ2-7 TRBD2 TRBV7-2 TGTGCCAGCAGCCCCACTAGCGGCGTTAGCTCCTACGAGCAGTACTTC CASSPTSGVSSYEQYF
- TRBJ1-5 TRBD1 TRBV6-5 TGTGCCAGCAGGCCCGGGACAGGGGGCGATCAGCCCCAGCATTTT CASRPGTGGDQPQHF
- TRBJ2-4 - TRBV25-1 TGTGCCAGCAGTGAATTCGGCCACGGCGGTCCCAAAAACATTCAGTACTTC CASSEFGHGGPKNIQYF
few TRBJ2-1 TRBD2 TRBV27 TGTGCCAGCAGTTCGCTAGCGGGAGGGCCCCGGAGTGAGCAGTTCTTC CASSSLAGGPRSEQFF
- TRBJ2-1 TRBD2 TRBV12-5 TGTGCTAGTGGTTTGGTACTTCCAGCGGGGATTGAGCAGTTCTTC CASGLVLPAGIEQFF
- TRBJ1-3 TRBD1 TRBV9 TGTGCCAGCAGCGCCCGGACAGGGGGTGGAAACACCATATATTTT CASSARTGGGNTIYF
- TRBJ2-5 TRBD2 TRBV6-1 TGTGCCAGCAGTGTAGGACTAGCGGGGGGAAGTGAGACCCAGTACTTC CASSVGLAGGSETQYF
few TRBJ1-2 - TRBV7-9 TGTGCCAGCAGCTTCCGGGGGGGATTCGATGGCTACACCTTC CASSFRGGFDGYTF
- TRBJ2-3 TRBD2 TRBV5-4 TGTGCCAGCAGCCACCGCCTAGCGGGAGGCACAGATACGCAGTATTTT CASSHRLAGGTDTQYF
few TRBJ1-5 - TRBV6-5 TGTGCCAGCAGTTACGACGGGAATCAGCCCCAGCATTTT CASSYDGNQPQHF
- TRBJ2-7 - TRBV3-1/TRBV3-2 TGTGCCAGCAGCCAAGGTCAACAGTTCTTTTATACCTACGAGCAGTACTTC CASSQGQQFFYTYEQYF
- TRBJ2-3 TRBD2 TRBV7-6 TGTGCCAGCAGCAGCGGGAGTAGCGGGGTGACAGATACGCAGTATTTT CASSSGSSGVTDTQYF
- TRBJ2-7 TRBD1 TRBV19 TGTGCCAGTAGTTTCCGGGACAGGGAATCCTACGAGCAGTACTTC CASSFRDRESYEQYF
- TRBJ1-4 TRBD1 TRBV6-5 TGTGCCAGCAGTTTCGGACAGGGTAATGAAAAACTGTTTTTT CASSFGQGNEKLFF
- TRBJ1-1 TRBD1 TRBV2 TGTGCCACACAAGGGGACAGGGTGAACACTGAAGCTTTCTTT CATQGDRVNTEAFF
- TRBJ2-2 - TRBV9 TGTGCCAGCAGCGTAACGGCCGGGGGGCCTAGGGAGCTGTTTTTT CASSVTAGGPRELFF
- TRBJ1-2 TRBD1 TRBV11-2 TGTGCCAGCAGCCGAGGGACAGGGCCCATTAACTATGGCTACACCTTC CASSRGTGPINYGYTF
- TRBJ1-2 TRBD1 TRBV6-5 TGTGCCAGCAGGACAGGGCGAGGGGACTATGGCTACACCTTC CASRTGRGDYGYTF
- TRBJ2-2 TRBD1 TRBV5-4 TGTGCCAGCAGCTCTGACAGGGCGGGCGGGGAGCTGTTTTTT CASSSDRAGGELFF
- TRBJ2-3 TRBD2 TRBV29-1 TGCAGCGTGGGCCTAGCGGGAGGGGCAGATACGCAGTATTTT CSVGLAGGADTQYF
- TRBJ2-3 - TRBV13 TGTGCCAGCAGCCCTCCAACGGCCCCCAGGGGCACAGATACGCAGTATTTT CASSPPTAPRGTDTQYF
few TRBJ2-7 - TRBV7-2 TGTGCCAGCAGCTTAGTAGTCTCAAACTCCTACGAGCAGTACTTC CASSLVVSNSYEQYF
- TRBJ1-1 - TRBV13 TGTGCCAGCAGCCCCCCGGGGGGCGGCACTGAAGCTTTCTTT CASSPPGGGTEAFF
- TRBJ1-5 TRBD1 TRBV7-6 TGTGCCAGCAGCTTGGACAGGGCACAGCAGCCCCAGCATTTT CASSLDRAQQPQHF
once TRBJ2-1 TRBD2 TRBV9 TGTGCCAGCAGCGTAGGAGTGGAAGCGGGATTCTACAATGAGCAGTTCTTC CASSVGVEAGFYNEQFF
- TRBJ1-5 - TRBV28 TGTGCCAGCAGCCCCCGGGTCGCGATAAATCAGCCCCAGCATTTT CASSPRVAINQPQHF
- TRBJ1-1 - TRBV14 TGTGCCAGCAGCAGGGCGGACTCTTCGCACACTGAAGCTTTCTTT CASSRADSSHTEAFF
- TRBJ2-5 TRBD2 TRBV29-1 TGCAGCGTTGCACTCCTTAGCGGGAGGAAAGAGACCCAGTACTTC CSVALLSGRKETQYF
few TRBJ2-1 TRBD2 TRBV6-5 TGTGCCAGCAGTTATAGCGGGGGCCCTCACAATGAGCAGTTCTTC CASSYSGGPHNEQFF
- TRBJ2-5 - TRBV9 TGTGCCAGCAGCGTAGCCTGGGGCCCCCAAGAGACCCAGTACTTC CASSVAWGPQETQYF
medium-sized TRBJ2-4 - TRBV27 TGTGCCAGCATATTTATACGGCCGCGGTCCCCCAAAAACATTCAGTACTTC CASIFIRPRSPKNIQYF
- TRBJ1-6 - TRBV30 TGTGCCTGGAGTGTAGGTCCCGGAGAGGCCCTCCACTTT CAWSVGPGEALHF
once TRBJ2-2 - TRBV5-1 TGCGCCAGCAGCTATTGGCCCCCGACTGTTAGGAGGCCTAACACCGGGGAGCTGTTTTTT CASSYWPPTVRRPNTGELFF
- TRBJ2-7 - TRBV3-1/TRBV3-2 TGTGCCAGCAGCCATGCTAAACAGCGGGAGCAGTACTTC CASSHAKQREQYF
few TRBJ2-7 TRBD2 TRBV27 TGTGCCAGCAGTCCCGCCCCTCTAGCGGGAGGGTCCCCCCGCTACGAGCAGTACTTC CASSPAPLAGGSPRYEQYF
- TRBJ2-7 - TRBV6-5 TGTGCCAGCACCTTGAGGGACTCAAGCTCCTACGAGCAGTACTTC CASTLRDSSSYEQYF
- TRBJ2-5 - TRBV27 TGTGCCAGCAGTTTAGAAGGTTGGCGGCAAGAGACCCAGTACTTC CASSLEGWRQETQYF
- TRBJ1-1 TRBD1 TRBV12-3/TRBV12-4 TGTGCCAGCGGAACGACAGGGACTGAAGCTTTCTTT CASGTTGTEAFF
- TRBJ2-1 - TRBV11-3 TGTGCCAGCAGCTTCGACAATGAGCAGTTCTTC CASSFDNEQFF
few TRBJ1-2 TRBD1 TRBV6-5 TGTGCCAGCAGCGAGGGGGCGAGCTATGGCTACACCTTC CASSEGASYGYTF